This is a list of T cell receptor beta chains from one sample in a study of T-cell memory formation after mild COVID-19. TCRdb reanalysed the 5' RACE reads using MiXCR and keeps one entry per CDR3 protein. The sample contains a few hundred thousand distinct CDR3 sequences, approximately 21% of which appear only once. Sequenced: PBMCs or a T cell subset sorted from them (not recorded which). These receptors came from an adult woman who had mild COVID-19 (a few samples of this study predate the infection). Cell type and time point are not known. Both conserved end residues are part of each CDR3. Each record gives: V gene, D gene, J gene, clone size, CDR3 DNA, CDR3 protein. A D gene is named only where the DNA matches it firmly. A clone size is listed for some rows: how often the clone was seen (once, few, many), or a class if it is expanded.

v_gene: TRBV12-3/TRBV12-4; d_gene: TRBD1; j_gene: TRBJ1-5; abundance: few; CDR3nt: TGTGCCAGCAGTGGAACAGGGGCCAGGCAGCCCCAGCATTTT; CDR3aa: CASSGTGARQPQHF
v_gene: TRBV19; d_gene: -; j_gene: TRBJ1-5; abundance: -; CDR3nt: TGTGCCAGTAGTATAGCTGGGGTTAGTCAGCCCCAGCATTTT; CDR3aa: CASSIAGVSQPQHF
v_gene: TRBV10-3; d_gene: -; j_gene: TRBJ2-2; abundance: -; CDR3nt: TGTGCCATCAGTGAGGAAAGACCGTACACCGGGGAGCTGTTTTTT; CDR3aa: CAISEERPYTGELFF
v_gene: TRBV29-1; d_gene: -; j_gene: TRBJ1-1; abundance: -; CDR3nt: TGCAGCGTTCTTGATGGACATACTTTGATGAACACTGAAGCTTTCTTT; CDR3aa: CSVLDGHTLMNTEAFF
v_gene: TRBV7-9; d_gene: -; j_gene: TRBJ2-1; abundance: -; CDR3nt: TGTGCCAGCAGCTTAGTCATTGGGGAACACAATGAGCAGTTCTTC; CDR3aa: CASSLVIGEHNEQFF
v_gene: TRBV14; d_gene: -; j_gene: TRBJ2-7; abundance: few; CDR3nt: TGTGCCAGCAGGCCCTCCGCCTCCTACGAGCAGTACTTC; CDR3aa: CASRPSASYEQYF
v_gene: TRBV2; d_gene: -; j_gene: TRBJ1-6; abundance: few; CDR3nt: TGTGCCAGCAGTCCCCGGACCGTTAATTCACCCCTCCACTTT; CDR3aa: CASSPRTVNSPLHF
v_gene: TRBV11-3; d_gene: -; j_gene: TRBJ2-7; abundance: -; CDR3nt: TGTGCCAGCAGCAAGGGACTTTCGAGCTCCTACGAGCAGTACTTC; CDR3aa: CASSKGLSSSYEQYF
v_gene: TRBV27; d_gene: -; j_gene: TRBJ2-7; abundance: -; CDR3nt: TGTGCCAGCAGTTTATCGGACAGAGACCTCTACGAGCAGTACTTC; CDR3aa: CASSLSDRDLYEQYF
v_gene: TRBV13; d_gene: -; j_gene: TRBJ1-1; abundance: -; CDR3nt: TGTGCCAGCAGCTTAGGGATCAGCACTGAAGCTTTCTTT; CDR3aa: CASSLGISTEAFF